The rows below give T cell receptor beta chains drawn from one sample of a study of radiotherapy plus CTLA-4 blockade in lung cancer. Repertoires were generated with immunoSEQ multiplex PCR, while TCRdb's copy carries only in-frame clones and drops some. The sample includes about 88,000 clones, around 72% of them seen just once. The material sequenced was peripheral blood, taken from a patient treated with radiotherapy plus ipilimumab. Receptor source: a human donor with non-small cell lung cancer that progressed on radiotherapy plus ipilimumab. The CDR3 runs from the conserved cysteine through the conserved F or W. D genes are given only for firm matches. Clone size, where shown, is once, few, many, or a class for clones that have expanded.

cdr3_aa,cdr3_nt,v_call,d_call,j_call,clone_size
CASSQIPYNRGGTEAFF,TGTGCCAGCAGCCAAATACCTTACAACAGGGGAGGCACTGAAGCTTTCTTT,TRBV14,TRBD1,TRBJ1-1,-
CASMVEDRDYYEQYF,TGTGCCAGCATGGTCGAGGACAGGGATTACTACGAGCAGTACTTC,TRBV6-1,TRBD1,TRBJ2-7,-
CASSRGLVEAYNEQFF,TGTGCCAGCAGCCGGGGACTAGTCGAAGCCTACAATGAGCAGTTCTTC,TRBV7-2,TRBD2,TRBJ2-1,-
CASGGQGQQGDTQYF,TGCGCCAGCGGGGGACAGGGTCAGCAGGGAGATACGCAGTATTTT,TRBV5-1,TRBD1,TRBJ2-3,-
CASSLEGYSNQPQHF,TGTGCCAGCAGCTTAGAGGGTTATAGCAATCAGCCCCAGCATTTT,TRBV7-8,-,TRBJ1-5,-
CASTGLGVGGILEQYF,TGTGCCAGCACCGGGCTGGGTGTAGGGGGGATTTTGGAGCAGTACTTC,TRBV7-9,-,TRBJ2-7,-
CASSGRQGRQFNEKLFF,TGTGCCAGCTCAGGGAGACAGGGGCGACAATTTAATGAAAAACTGTTTTTT,TRBV18,TRBD1,TRBJ1-4,medium-sized
CASSVDRPDEQYF,TGCGCCAGCAGCGTAGACAGGCCCGATGAGCAGTACTTC,TRBV5-1,-,TRBJ2-7,-
CASSDPVGGSNQPQHF,TGTGCCAGCAGTGACCCTGTCGGCGGCAGCAATCAGCCCCAGCATTTT,TRBV2,-,TRBJ1-5,-
CASSPDRYDGYTF,TGTGCCAGCAGTCCGGACAGGTACGATGGCTACACCTTC,TRBV6-1,TRBD1,TRBJ1-2,few
CASSLSGVGTGELFF,TGTGCCAGCAGCTTGAGCGGGGTGGGCACCGGGGAGCTGTTTTTT,TRBV5-4,TRBD2,TRBJ2-2,-
CATSRGGGVPTEAFF,TGTGCCACCAGCAGAGGGGGGGGAGTACCCACTGAAGCTTTCTTT,TRBV15,-,TRBJ1-1,-
CASSLPTGELFF,TGCGCCAGCAGCCTACCCACCGGGGAGCTGTTTTTT,TRBV4-3,-,TRBJ2-2,-
CASSHPFTGGNNSPLHF,TGTGCCAGCAGCCACCCCTTCACAGGGGGCAATAATTCACCCCTCCACTTT,TRBV4-2,TRBD1,TRBJ1-6,-
CASSSGITEAFF,TGTGCCAGCAGTTCGGGTATCACTGAAGCTTTCTTT,TRBV6-5,-,TRBJ1-1,-
CASSRQGVGNQPQHF,TGTGCCAGCAGTAGACAGGGGGTCGGCAATCAGCCCCAGCATTTT,TRBV6-5,TRBD1,TRBJ1-5,-
CASNDRQGPLGYTF,TGTGCCAGCAACGACCGACAGGGCCCTTTAGGCTACACCTTC,TRBV2,TRBD1,TRBJ1-2,few
CASSGGLGKNIQYF,TGTGCCAGCAGCGGGGGACTAGGAAAAAACATTCAGTACTTC,TRBV28,TRBD2,TRBJ2-4,few
CASSGTLMNTEAFF,TGTGCCAGCAGCGGGACACTTATGAACACTGAAGCTTTCTTT,TRBV6-1,-,TRBJ1-1,-
CSVEQGRYTGELFF,TGCAGCGTCGAACAGGGGCGGTACACCGGGGAGCTGTTTTTT,TRBV29-1,TRBD1,TRBJ2-2,-
CASSSFTDTQYF,TGTGCCAGCAGTTCCTTCACAGATACGCAGTATTTT,TRBV27,-,TRBJ2-3,-
CASATIGEQYF,TGTGCCAGCGCAACAATAGGTGAGCAGTACTTC,TRBV28,-,TRBJ2-7,-
CASSTHSGGPTGEQYF,TGTGCCAGTAGTACCCACAGCGGGGGGCCGACCGGCGAGCAGTACTTC,TRBV19,TRBD2,TRBJ2-7,-
CASSPGQGSTSGGYTF,TGTGCCAGCAGCCCGGGACAGGGGTCTACGAGTGGTGGCTACACCTTC,TRBV4-2,TRBD1,TRBJ1-2,-
CASSEVVTASEQFF,TGTGCCAGCAGTGAAGTTGTGACGGCCAGTGAGCAGTTCTTC,TRBV6-5,-,TRBJ2-1,-
CASSGSGGGETQYF,TGTGCCAGCAGCGGTAGCGGGGGCGGGGAGACCCAGTACTTC,TRBV9,TRBD2,TRBJ2-5,few
CAVQRYDVGEAFF,TGTGCCGTCCAAAGATACGATGTCGGTGAAGCTTTCTTT,TRBV10-3,-,TRBJ1-1,-
CASSFTGGDYGYTF,TGTGCCAGCAGCTTTACAGGAGGAGACTATGGCTACACCTTC,TRBV7-2,-,TRBJ1-2,once
CASSQLSGANYGYTF,TGCGCCAGCAGCCAACTATCCGGGGCCAACTATGGCTACACCTTC,TRBV4-1,-,TRBJ1-2,once
CASSLVQGVAYEQYF,TGTGCCAGCAGCTTAGTTCAGGGAGTGGCCTACGAGCAGTACTTC,TRBV7-8,-,TRBJ2-7,-
CASSIALRSTEAFF,TGTGCCAGTAGTATAGCCCTGAGGAGCACTGAAGCTTTCTTT,TRBV19,-,TRBJ1-1,few
CASSLGGNTEAFF,TGTGCCAGTAGTCTCGGGGGGAACACTGAAGCTTTCTTT,TRBV19,-,TRBJ1-1,-
CASSPGTEKLFF,TGTGCCAGCAGTCCGGGGACCGAAAAACTGTTTTTT,TRBV6-1,-,TRBJ1-4,-
CASSPLPGLTFQETQYF,TGTGCCAGCAGCCCCTTGCCGGGACTCACCTTCCAAGAGACCCAGTACTTC,TRBV7-9,-,TRBJ2-5,once
CASRQETGGDEQYF,TGTGCCAGCCGCCAAGAGACAGGGGGCGACGAGCAGTACTTC,TRBV7-8,TRBD1,TRBJ2-7,-
CASRTWRPNTEAFF,TGTGCCAGCAGGACCTGGCGCCCGAACACTGAAGCTTTCTTT,TRBV6-1,-,TRBJ1-1,-
CASSFLGPGGQYF,TGTGCCAGCAGTTTTCTTGGCCCGGGGGGCCAGTACTTC,TRBV28,TRBD2,TRBJ2-5,-
CASSGTSGSYQETQYF,TGTGCCAGCTCAGGGACTAGCGGGAGTTACCAAGAGACCCAGTACTTC,TRBV18,TRBD2,TRBJ2-5,-
CASSPDRGLSEQYF,TGTGCCAGCAGTCCCGACAGGGGGCTAAGTGAGCAGTACTTC,TRBV13,TRBD1,TRBJ2-7,-
CASSLSLSRTGELFF,TGTGCCAGCAGTCTATCCCTGTCCAGGACCGGGGAGCTGTTTTTT,TRBV11-2,-,TRBJ2-2,-
CASSSTGQETYEQYF,TGTGCCAGCAGCTCTACGGGACAGGAGACCTACGAGCAGTACTTC,TRBV7-9,TRBD1,TRBJ2-7,-
CASTYYRDGNEKLFF,TGTGCCAGCACCTACTACAGGGATGGTAATGAAAAACTGTTTTTT,TRBV6-1,-,TRBJ1-4,once
CATRGTIHQETQYF,TGTGCCACCCGCGGGACTATCCACCAAGAGACCCAGTACTTC,TRBV6-1,TRBD2,TRBJ2-5,-
CASSYSGAPYGYTF,TGTGCCAGCAGTTACTCTGGGGCCCCCTATGGCTACACCTTC,TRBV6-6,-,TRBJ1-2,-
CASSPGGSSYNEQFF,TGTGCCAGCAGCCCGGGCGGGAGCTCCTACAATGAGCAGTTCTTC,TRBV5-6,TRBD2,TRBJ2-1,-